This T cell receptor beta chain derives from a study of response to subunit inactivated influenza vaccine. Study-wide results and limits: It was the authors' suggestion that each seasonal influenza vaccination recruits few new T cells.

In regard to this clonotype: As yet, its antigen is unknown.

The CDR3 totals 18 residues. Germline V gene data show CDR1 as MNHEY and CDR2 as SVGAGI. V was shortened by 2 bases and J by 0 bases, with 14 bases between the two germline ends. TCRdb reprocessed the RT-PCR reads with MiXCR, giving one entry per CDR3 protein. The data hold 550,000 to 600,000 distinct CDR3 sequences, with 10% to 15% observed a single time. The sample in question was PBMCs from blood, obtained on the day of vaccination. This receptor was identified in a man aged 45-60 years who received an inactivated influenza vaccine. The chain recombines TRBV6-5 with TRBJ2-6, with D possibly matching TRBD2 (5 bases). Here the CDR3 reads CASSYPITAGSGANVLTF. The CDR3 DNA reads TGTGCCAGCAGTTACCCGATAACGGCGGGCTCTGGGGCCAACGTCCTGACTTTC.